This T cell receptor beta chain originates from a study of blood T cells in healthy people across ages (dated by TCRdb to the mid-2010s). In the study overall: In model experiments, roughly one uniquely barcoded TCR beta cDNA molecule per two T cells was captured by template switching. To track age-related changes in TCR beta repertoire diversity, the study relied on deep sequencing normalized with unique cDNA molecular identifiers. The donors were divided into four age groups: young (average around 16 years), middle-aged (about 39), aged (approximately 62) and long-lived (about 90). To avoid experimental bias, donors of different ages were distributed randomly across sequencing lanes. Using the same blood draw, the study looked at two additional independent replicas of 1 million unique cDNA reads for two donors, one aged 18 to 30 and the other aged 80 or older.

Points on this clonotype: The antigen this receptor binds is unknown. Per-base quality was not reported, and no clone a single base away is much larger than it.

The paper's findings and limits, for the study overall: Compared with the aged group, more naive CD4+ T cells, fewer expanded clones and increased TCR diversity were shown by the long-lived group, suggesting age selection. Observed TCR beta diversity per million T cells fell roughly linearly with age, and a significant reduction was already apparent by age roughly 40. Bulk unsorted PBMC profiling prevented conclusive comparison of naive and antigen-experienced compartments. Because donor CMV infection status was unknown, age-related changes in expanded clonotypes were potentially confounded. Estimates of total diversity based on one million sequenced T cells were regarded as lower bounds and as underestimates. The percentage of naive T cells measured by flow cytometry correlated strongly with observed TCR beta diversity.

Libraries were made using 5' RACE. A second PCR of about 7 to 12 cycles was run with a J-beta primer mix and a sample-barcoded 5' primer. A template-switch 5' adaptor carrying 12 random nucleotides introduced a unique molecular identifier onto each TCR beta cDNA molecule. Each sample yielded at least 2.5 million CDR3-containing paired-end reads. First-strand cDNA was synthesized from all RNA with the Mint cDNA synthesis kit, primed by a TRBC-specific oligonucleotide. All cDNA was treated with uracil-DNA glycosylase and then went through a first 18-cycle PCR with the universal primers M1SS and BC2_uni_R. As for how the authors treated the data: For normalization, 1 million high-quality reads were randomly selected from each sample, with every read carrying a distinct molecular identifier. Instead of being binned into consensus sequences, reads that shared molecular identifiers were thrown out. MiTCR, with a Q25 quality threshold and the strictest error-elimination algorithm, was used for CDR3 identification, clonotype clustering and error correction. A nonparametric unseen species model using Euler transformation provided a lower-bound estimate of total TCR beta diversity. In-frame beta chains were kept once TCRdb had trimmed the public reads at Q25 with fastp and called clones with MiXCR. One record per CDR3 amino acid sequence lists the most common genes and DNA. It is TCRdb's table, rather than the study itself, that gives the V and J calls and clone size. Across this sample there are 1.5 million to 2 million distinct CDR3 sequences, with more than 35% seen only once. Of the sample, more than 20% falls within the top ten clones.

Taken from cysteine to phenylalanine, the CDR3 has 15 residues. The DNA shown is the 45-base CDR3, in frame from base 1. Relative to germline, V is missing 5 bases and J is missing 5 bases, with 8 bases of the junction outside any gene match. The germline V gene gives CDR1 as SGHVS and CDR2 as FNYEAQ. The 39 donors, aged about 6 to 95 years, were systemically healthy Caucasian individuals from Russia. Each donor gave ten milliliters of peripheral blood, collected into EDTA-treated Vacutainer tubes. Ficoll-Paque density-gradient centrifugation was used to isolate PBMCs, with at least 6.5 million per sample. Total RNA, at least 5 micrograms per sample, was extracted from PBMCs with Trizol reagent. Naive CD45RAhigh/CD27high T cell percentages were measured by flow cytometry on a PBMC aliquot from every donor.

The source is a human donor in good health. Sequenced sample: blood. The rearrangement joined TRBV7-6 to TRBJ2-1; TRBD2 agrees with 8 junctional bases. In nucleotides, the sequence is TGTGCCAGCAGCCGGGGTGCGGGGGGCCACAATGAGCAGTTCTTC. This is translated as CASSRGAGGHNEQFF. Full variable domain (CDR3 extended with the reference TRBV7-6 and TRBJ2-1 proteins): GAGVSQSPRYKVTKRGQDVALRCDPISGHVSLYWYRQALGQGPEFLTYFNYEAQQDKSGLPNDRFSAERPEGSISTLTIQRTEQRDSAMYRCASSRGAGGHNEQFFGPGTRLTVL.